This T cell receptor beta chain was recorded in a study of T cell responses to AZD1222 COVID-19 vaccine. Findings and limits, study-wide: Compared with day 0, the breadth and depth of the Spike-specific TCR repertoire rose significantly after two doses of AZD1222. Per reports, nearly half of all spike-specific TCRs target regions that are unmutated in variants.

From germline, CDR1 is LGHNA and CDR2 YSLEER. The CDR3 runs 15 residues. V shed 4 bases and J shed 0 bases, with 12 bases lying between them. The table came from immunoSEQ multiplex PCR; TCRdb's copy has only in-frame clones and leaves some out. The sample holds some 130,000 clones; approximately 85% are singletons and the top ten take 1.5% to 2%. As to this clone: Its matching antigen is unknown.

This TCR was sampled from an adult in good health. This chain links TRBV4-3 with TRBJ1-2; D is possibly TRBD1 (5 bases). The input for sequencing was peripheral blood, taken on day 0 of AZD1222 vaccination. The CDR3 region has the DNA TGCGCCAGCAGCCTAAGGGACGGCGCTAACTATGGCTACACCTTC. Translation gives CASSLRDGANYGYTF.